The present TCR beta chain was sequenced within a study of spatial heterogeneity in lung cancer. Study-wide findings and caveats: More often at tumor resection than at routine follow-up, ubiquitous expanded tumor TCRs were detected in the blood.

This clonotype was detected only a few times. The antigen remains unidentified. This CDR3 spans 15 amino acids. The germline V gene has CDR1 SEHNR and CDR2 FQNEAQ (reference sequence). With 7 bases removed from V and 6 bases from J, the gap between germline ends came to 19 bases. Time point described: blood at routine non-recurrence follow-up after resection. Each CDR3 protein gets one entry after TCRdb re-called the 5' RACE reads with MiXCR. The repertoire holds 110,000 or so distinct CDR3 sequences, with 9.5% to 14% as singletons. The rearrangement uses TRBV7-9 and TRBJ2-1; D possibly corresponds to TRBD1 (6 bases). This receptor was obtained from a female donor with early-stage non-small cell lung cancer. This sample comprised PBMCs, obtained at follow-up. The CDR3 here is CASIRGRFGGNEQFF. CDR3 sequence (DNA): TGTGCCAGCATCAGGGGACGTTTTGGAGGCAATGAGCAGTTCTTC.